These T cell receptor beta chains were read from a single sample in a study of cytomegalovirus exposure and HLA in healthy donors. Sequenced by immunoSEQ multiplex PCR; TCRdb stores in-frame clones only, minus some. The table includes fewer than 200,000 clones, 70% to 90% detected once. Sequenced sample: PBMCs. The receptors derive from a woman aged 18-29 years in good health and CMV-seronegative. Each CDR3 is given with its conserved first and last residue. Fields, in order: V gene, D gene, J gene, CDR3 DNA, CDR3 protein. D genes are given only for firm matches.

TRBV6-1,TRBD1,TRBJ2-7,TGTGCCAGCAGTGAATTTAGGGGGGCGGGGACAGGGCGCTACGAGCAGTACTTC,CASSEFRGAGTGRYEQYF
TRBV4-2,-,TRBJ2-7,TGTGCCAGCAGCCAGGGATGGGAGGCGACCTACGAGCAGTACTTC,CASSQGWEATYEQYF
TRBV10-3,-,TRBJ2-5,TGTGCCACCCAGGGGGGTGGCGAGACCCAGTACTTC,CATQGGGETQYF
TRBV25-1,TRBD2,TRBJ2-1,TGTGCCAGCAGTGATTCGGCGGGAGCCCATTACGATGAGCAGTTCTTC,CASSDSAGAHYDEQFF
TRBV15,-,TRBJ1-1,TGTGCCACCAGCCCCCAAGCGGGGTGGATAGTTAACACTGAAGCTTTCTTT,CATSPQAGWIVNTEAFF
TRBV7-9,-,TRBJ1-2,TGTGCCAGCAGCTTAGGGGGCTCAGGGATGATCTATGGCTACACCTTC,CASSLGGSGMIYGYTF
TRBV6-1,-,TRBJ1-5,TGTGCCAGCAGCGGGGAGGGAGTCAATCAGCCCCAGCATTTT,CASSGEGVNQPQHF
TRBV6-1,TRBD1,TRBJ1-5,TGTGCCAGCGGGTTGTGGCAGGGGGTCAATCAGCCCCAGCATTTT,CASGLWQGVNQPQHF
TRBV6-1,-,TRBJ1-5,TGTGCCAGCAGTCTATTAGATAGCAATCAGCCCCAGCATTTT,CASSLLDSNQPQHF
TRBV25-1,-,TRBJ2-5,TGTGCCAGCGGCAGGGAAGAGACCCAGTACTTC,CASGREETQYF
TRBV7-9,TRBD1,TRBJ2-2,TGTGCCAGCAGCCCGGGACAGGGGCCGCTGTTTTTT,CASSPGQGPLFF
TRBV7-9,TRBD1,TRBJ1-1,TGTTCCAGCAGGAGGGGACAGGGGTTGGACGGCACTGAAGCTTTCTTT,CSSRRGQGLDGTEAFF
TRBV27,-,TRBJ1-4,TGTGCCAGCGGGCCCCGTCTTGAAAAACTGTTTTTT,CASGPRLEKLFF
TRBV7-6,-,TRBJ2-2,TGTGCCAGCAGCTTAGAGGGGCCTGCGAACACCGGGGAGCTGTTTTTT,CASSLEGPANTGELFF
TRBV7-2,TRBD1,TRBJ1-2,TGTGCCAGCAGCTTACTGACAGGGACAAATTCAAACTATGGCTACACCTTC,CASSLLTGTNSNYGYTF
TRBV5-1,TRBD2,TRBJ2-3,TGCGCCAGCAGCTCCCTTGGACTAGCGGGCACAGATACGCAGTATTTT,CASSSLGLAGTDTQYF
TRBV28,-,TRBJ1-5,TGTGCCAGCTATACTACAGGGTACGGAGAACAGCCCCAGCATTTT,CASYTTGYGEQPQHF